This T cell receptor beta chain stems from a study of T-cell reconstitution after alpha-beta-depleted transplantation in children. The study, taken as a whole, reports: Reportedly, only several hundred clones from non-depleted graft cells drove alpha-beta T-cell counts at about two months. Day-60 TCRbeta diversity that was high in some patients was derived from surviving recipient T cells and thymic progenitors. One year after transplant, T-cell counts and diversity came mostly from newly produced T cells.

TCRbeta library preparation incorporated unique molecular identifiers. MiXCR was run by TCRdb on the PCR reads, yielding one entry per CDR3 protein. This table holds around 100,000 distinct CDR3 sequences, 4.5% to 7.5% found once. This clonotype was counted a few times. Antigen unknown. V shed 2 bases and J shed 2 bases, with 12 bases lying between them. Germline CDR1 SGHAT, CDR2 FQNNGV. This CDR3 contains 15 residues. Sequenced material: PBMCs, mostly from graft donor cells, taken 60 days after TCRalphabeta/CD19-depleted stem cell transplant. The TCR sequence derives from a female patient between 2 and 15 years old who had a stem cell transplant for Fanconi anemia, so the T cells may come from the graft donor. The chain recombines TRBV11-2 with TRBJ2-5; D remains unclear. The CDR3 protein is CASSLYLLEQETQYF. The CDR3, as DNA: TGTGCCAGCAGCTTATATCTTCTTGAGCAAGAGACCCAGTACTTC.